The 21 T cell receptor beta chains listed next were all sequenced from one sample in a study of CXCR3-negative and CXCR3-positive naive CD8 T cells. General study results and limits: Comparison of naive cells showed more hydrophobic TRB CDR3s in CXCR3-positive than in CXCR3-negative naive cells.

Researchers prepared the TRB cDNA libraries using 5' RACE with UMI labels. TCRdb reanalyzed the 5' RACE reads, giving one entry per CDR3 protein sequence and no DNA. The sample totals tens of thousands of distinct CDR3 sequences. Antigens of these TCRs are unknown. The specimen was naive CXCR3+ CD8+ T cells from blood. Stated subset: CD45RO-CCR7+CD27+CD95- naive CD8+ T cells expressing CXCR3 (TNR3+). The receptors come from a human donor in good health. Some clones in this sample may be carry-over from other donors' samples.

This chain links TRBV2 with TRBJ2-3; the TCRdb D gene call, TRBD2, has no DNA to confirm it. Germline V lookup: CDR1 SNHLY, CDR2 FYNNEI. This CDR3 is 13 amino acids long. CDR3 residues: CARSGSSTDTQYF.

The chain joins TRBV27 to TRBJ2-1; TCRdb gives TRBD2 as the D gene, but with no DNA this cannot be confirmed. This CDR3 contains 17 residues. CDR1 and CDR2 from the germline V gene are MNHEY and SMNVEV (reference sequence). The CDR3 spells CASSLTSGRALRNEQFF.

The chain links TRBV28 to TRBJ2-7; the D gene TCRdb calls, TRBD2, cannot be checked with no DNA. This CDR3 contains 14 residues. Germline values: CDR1 MDHEN, CDR2 SYDVKM. CDR3 protein: CASSFIGRSYEQYF.

The chain carries TRBV13 and TRBJ2-3; TCRdb gives TRBD2 as the D gene, but with no DNA this cannot be confirmed. This CDR3 spans 17 amino acids. In germline, CDR1 is PRHDT, CDR2 FYEKMQ (reference sequence). The CDR3 spells CASSLQWREDGADTQYF. The whole variable domain, remainder taken from reference TRBV13 and TRBJ2-3, is AAGVIQSPRHLIKEKRETATLKCYPIPRHDTVYWYQQGPGQDPQFLISFYEKMQSDKGSIPDRFSAQQFSDYHSELNMSSLELGDSALYFCASSLQWREDGADTQYFGPGTRLTVL.

The chain combines TRBV28 with TRBJ2-3; TCRdb proposes TRBD1, but this gene call is untestable without DNA. Per germline, CDR1 MDHEN and CDR2 SYDVKM. The CDR3 extends over 15 amino acids. CDR3 sequence: CASTDRKTSTDTQYF.

This chain joins TRBV28 and TRBJ2-2. Germline V gives CDR1 MDHEN, CDR2 SYDVKM. The CDR3 runs to 13 residues. CDR3 sequence: CASTWLNTGELFF.

The chain employs TRBV28 and TRBJ1-5; TCRdb returns TRBD1, unconfirmable since there is no DNA. From germline, CDR1 is MDHEN and CDR2 SYDVKM. This CDR3 has 15 amino acids. The CDR3 reads CASSLPGGNNQPQHF.

The rearrangement uses TRBV5-4 and TRBJ1-5; the TCRdb D gene call, TRBD1, has no DNA to confirm it. The CDR3 runs to 12 residues. Germline values: CDR1 SGHNT, CDR2 YYREEE (reference sequence). The CDR3 protein is CASSLGDQPQHF.

J is TRBJ2-7 and V is TRBV7-3; TCRdb picks TRBD1, but there is no DNA to check that call. This CDR3 has 14 amino acids. Looked up from germline, CDR1 is SGHTA and CDR2 is FQGTGA. CDR3 residues: CASPPRQPCYEQYF. The full variable domain, its missing parts supplied by reference TRBV7-3 and TRBJ2-7, is GAGVSQTPSNKVTEKGKYVELRCDPISGHTALYWYRQSLGQGPEFLIYFQGTGAADDSGLPNDRFFAVRPEGSVSTLKIQRTERGDSAVYLCASPPRQPCYEQYFGPGTRLTVT.

The chain is built from TRBV19 and TRBJ2-4. Germline lookup yields CDR1 LNHDA and CDR2 SQIVND (reference sequence). The CDR3 totals 14 residues. The CDR3 is CASKKGEAKNIQYF.

V usage is TRBV29-1 and J usage is TRBJ2-6. Looked up from germline, CDR1 is SQVTM and CDR2 is ANQGSEA. The CDR3 covers 17 residues. The CDR3 loop reads CSVDGTDSFSGANVLTF.

The chain couples TRBV11-3 to TRBJ2-2. The CDR3 is made up of 14 amino acids. The germline V gene encodes CDR1 SGHNT and CDR2 YENEEA. The CDR3 loop is CASSPDPNTGELFF. The full variable domain, its missing parts supplied by reference TRBV11-3 and TRBJ2-2, is EAGVVQSPRYKIIEKKQPVAFWCNPISGHNTLYWYLQNLGQGPELLIRYENEEAVDDSQLPKDRFSAERLKGVDSTLKIQPAELGDSAVYLCASSPDPNTGELFFGEGSRLTVL.

V usage is TRBV12-3 or TRBV12-4 and J usage is TRBJ2-7; TCRdb lists TRBD2, though no DNA is available to test this call. There are 14 residues in the CDR3. The CDR3 loop reads CASSPTSPFYEQYF.

This chain joins TRBV7-9 and TRBJ1-1; the TRBD1 assignment by TCRdb is unverifiable without DNA. The germline V gene has CDR1 SEHNR and CDR2 FQNEAQ (reference sequence). The CDR3 contains 14 residues. CDR3 residues: CASSPGRWIAEAFF.

The chain recombines TRBV29-1 with TRBJ1-1. CDR1 SQVTM and CDR2 ANQGSEA come from the germline V gene. This CDR3 spans 12 amino acids. CDR3 sequence: CSVGLGNTEAFF.

V and J are TRBV29-1 and TRBJ2-7; with no DNA, the TCRdb D assignment of TRBD1 cannot be verified. The CDR3 covers 13 residues. Looked up from germline, CDR1 is SQVTM and CDR2 is ANQGSEA. The CDR3 loop is CSVTAQGDYEQYF.

V usage is TRBV12-3 or TRBV12-4 and J usage is TRBJ2-7. The CDR3 length is 13 residues. The CDR3 protein is CASSLFNVGEQYF.

The chain uses TRBV5-1 and TRBJ2-2; TCRdb's D gene call, TRBD2, goes unchecked for lack of DNA. The CDR3 extends over 18 amino acids. The germline V gene has CDR1 SGHRS and CDR2 YFSETQ. The chain's CDR3 is CTSSSYLTSGALTGELFF.

The chain carries TRBV20-1 and TRBJ2-7; the TCRdb D gene call, TRBD1, has no DNA to confirm it. This CDR3 comprises 15 residues. The germline gives CDR1 DFQATT, CDR2 SNEGSKA (reference sequence). CDR3 protein: CSARGSGVSSYEQYF.

The chain recombines TRBV3-1 with TRBJ2-2. This CDR3 region has 14 residues. From germline, CDR1 is LGHDT and CDR2 YNNKEL (reference sequence). The CDR3 loop reads CASSPAFDTGELFF.

This sequence joins TRBV28 and TRBJ2-7; TCRdb's assignment of TRBD1 cannot be checked, as there is no DNA. The germline gives CDR1 MDHEN, CDR2 SYDVKM. This CDR3 has 14 residues. This CDR3 is CANSIDRAKAEQYF.